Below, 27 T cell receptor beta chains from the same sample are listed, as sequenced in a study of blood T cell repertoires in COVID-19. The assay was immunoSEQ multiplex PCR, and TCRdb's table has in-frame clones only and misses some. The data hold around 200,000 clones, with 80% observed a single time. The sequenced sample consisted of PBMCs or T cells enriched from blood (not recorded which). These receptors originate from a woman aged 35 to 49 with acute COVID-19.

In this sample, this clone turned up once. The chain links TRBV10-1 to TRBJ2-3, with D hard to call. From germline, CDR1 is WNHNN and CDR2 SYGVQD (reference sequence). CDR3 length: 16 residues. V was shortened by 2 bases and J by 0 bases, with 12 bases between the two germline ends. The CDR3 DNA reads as TGCGCCAGCAGTGAGATCTTGGCATCTAGCACAGATACGCAGTATTTT. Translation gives CASSEILASSTDTQYF.

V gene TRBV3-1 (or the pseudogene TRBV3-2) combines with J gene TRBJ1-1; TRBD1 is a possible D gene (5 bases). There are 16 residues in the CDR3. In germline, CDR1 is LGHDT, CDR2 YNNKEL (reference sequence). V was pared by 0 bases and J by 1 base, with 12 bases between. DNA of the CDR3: TGTGCCAGCAGCCAAGATCGGGGGGTTAGGAACACTGAAGCTTTCTTT. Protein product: CASSQDRGVRNTEAFF.

CDR3: CASSLGGTLNQPQHF. For the CDR3, the DNA is TGTGCCAGCAGCTTGGGGGGCACCCTTAATCAGCCCCAGCATTTT. The genes are TRBV5-6 and TRBJ1-5, with D possibly TRBD1 on 5 matching bases. This CDR3 has 15 amino acids. With 0 bases removed from V and 4 bases from J, the gap between germline ends came to 11 bases. The germline CDR1 and CDR2 sequences are SGHDT and YYEEEE.

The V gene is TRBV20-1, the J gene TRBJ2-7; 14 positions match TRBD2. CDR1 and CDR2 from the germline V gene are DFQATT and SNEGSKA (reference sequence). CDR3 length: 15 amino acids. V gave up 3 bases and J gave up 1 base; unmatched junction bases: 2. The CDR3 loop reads CSASRLAGGSYEQYF. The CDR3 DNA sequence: TGCAGTGCTAGTAGACTAGCGGGAGGGTCCTACGAGCAGTACTTC.

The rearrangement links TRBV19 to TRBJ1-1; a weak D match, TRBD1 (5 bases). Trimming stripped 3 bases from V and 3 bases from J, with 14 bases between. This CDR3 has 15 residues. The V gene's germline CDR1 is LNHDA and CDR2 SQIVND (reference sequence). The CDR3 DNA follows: TGTGCCAGTAGTATGATGGGGCGAGGAGACACTGAAGCTTTCTTT. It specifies CASSMMGRGDTEAFF.

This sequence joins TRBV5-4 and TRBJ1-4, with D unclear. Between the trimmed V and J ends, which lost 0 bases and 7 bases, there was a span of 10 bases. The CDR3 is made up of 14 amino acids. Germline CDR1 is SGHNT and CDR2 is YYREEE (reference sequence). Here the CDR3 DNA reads TGTGCCAGCAGCTTGGGCACGCGGGGTGAAAAACTGTTTTTT. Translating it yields CASSLGTRGEKLFF.

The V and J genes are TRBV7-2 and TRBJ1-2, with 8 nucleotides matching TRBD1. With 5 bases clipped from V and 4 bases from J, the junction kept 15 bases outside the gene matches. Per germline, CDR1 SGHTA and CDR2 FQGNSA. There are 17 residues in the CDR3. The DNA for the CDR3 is TGTGCCAGCAGCCAAGGGACAGGACATGTGGAACGCTATGGCTACACCTTC. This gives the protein CASSQGTGHVERYGYTF.

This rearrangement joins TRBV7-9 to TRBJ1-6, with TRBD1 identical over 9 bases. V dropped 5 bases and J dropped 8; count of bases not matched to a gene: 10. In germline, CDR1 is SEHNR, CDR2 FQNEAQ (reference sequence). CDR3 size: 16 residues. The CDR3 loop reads CASSGQGTGNHSPLHF. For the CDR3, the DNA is TGTGCCAGCAGCGGACAGGGGACAGGGAATCATTCACCCCTCCACTTT.

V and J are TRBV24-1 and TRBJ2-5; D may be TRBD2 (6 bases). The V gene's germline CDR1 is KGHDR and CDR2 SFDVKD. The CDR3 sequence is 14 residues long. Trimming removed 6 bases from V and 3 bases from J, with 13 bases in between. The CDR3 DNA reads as TGTGCCACCAGTCCCACGGGGGAAGAAGAGACCCAGTACTTC. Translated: CATSPTGEEETQYF.

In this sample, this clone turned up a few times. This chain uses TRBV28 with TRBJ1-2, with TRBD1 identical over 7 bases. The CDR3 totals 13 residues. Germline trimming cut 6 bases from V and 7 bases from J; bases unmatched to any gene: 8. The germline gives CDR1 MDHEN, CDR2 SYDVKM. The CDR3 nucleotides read TGTGCCAGCAGCCAGACAGGGACGAGTGGCTACACCTTC. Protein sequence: CASSQTGTSGYTF.

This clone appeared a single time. The CDR3 DNA reads TGTGCCAGCAGGACCCAGGGGGTCAAAAACATTCAGTACTTC. It is translated as CASRTQGVKNIQYF. The chain is built from TRBV28 and TRBJ2-4; TRBD1 agrees at 7 bases. Germline assignment: CDR1 MDHEN and CDR2 SYDVKM. V lost 6 bases to trimming and J lost 3 bases; unmatched junction nucleotides: 5. CDR3 size: 14 residues.

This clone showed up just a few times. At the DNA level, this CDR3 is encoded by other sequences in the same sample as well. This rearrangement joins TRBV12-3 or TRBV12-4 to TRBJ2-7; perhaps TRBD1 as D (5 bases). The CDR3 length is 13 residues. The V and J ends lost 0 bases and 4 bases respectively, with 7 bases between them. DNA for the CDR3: TGTGCCAGCAGTTTAGCAGGGGAATACGAGCAGTACTTC. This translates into CASSLAGEYEQYF.

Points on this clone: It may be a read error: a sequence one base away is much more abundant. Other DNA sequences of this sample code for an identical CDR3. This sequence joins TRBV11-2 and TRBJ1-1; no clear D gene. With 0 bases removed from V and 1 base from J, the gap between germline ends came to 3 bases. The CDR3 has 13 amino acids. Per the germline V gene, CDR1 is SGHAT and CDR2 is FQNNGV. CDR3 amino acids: CASSLERNTEAFF. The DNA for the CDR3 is TGTGCCAGCAGCTTAGAGAGGAACACTGAAGCTTTCTTT. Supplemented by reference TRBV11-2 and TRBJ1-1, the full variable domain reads EAGVAQSPRYKIIEKRQSVAFWCNPISGHATLYWYQQILGQGPKLLIQFQNNGVVDDSQLPKDRFSAERLKGVDSTLKIQPAKLEDSAVYLCASSLERNTEAFFGQGTRLTVV.

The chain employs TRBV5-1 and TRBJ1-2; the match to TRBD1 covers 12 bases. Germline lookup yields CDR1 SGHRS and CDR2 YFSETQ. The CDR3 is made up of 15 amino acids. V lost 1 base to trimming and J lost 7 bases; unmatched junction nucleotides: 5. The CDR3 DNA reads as TGCGCCAGCAGCTTGCCGGGACAGGGGGCTGGTGGCTACACCTTC. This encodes CASSLPGQGAGGYTF.

This CDR3 reads CASSSDRGSNTGELFF. The CDR3, as DNA: TGTGCCAGCAGTTCTGACAGGGGATCGAACACCGGGGAGCTGTTTTTT. The chain carries TRBV28 and TRBJ2-2; TRBD1 matches at 8 bases. Trimming at V came to 4 bases and at J to 0 bases, leaving 4 bases not matched to a gene. The CDR3 covers 16 residues. Germline V CDR1 and CDR2: MDHEN, SYDVKM. Combining the CDR3 with reference TRBV28 and TRBJ2-2 gives the whole variable domain DVKVTQSSRYLVKRTGEKVFLECVQDMDHENMFWYRQDPGLGLRLIYFSYDVKMKEKGDIPEGYSVSREKKERFSLILESASTNQTSMYLCASSSDRGSNTGELFFGEGSRLTVL.

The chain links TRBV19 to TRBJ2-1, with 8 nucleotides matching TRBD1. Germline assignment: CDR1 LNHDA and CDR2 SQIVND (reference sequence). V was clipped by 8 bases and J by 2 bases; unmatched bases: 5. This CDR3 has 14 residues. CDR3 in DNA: TGTGCCAGTTACGGACAGGGCACCTACAATGAGCAGTTCTTC. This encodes CASYGQGTYNEQFF.

DNA for the CDR3: TGTGCCAGCAGCCAAGATATGGGGGCAGGGGTCCTCAACTATGGCTACACCTTC. The encoded protein is CASSQDMGAGVLNYGYTF. J is TRBJ1-2 and V is TRBV3-1 (or the pseudogene TRBV3-2), with D possibly TRBD1 on 6 matching bases. The V gene's germline CDR1 is LGHDT and CDR2 YNNKEL (reference sequence). The V end was cut by 0 bases, the J end by 2 bases, with 19 bases between. The CDR3 totals 18 residues.

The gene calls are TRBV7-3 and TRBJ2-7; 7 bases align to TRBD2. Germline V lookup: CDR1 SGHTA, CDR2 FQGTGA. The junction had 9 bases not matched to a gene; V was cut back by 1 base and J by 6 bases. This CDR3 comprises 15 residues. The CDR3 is CASSLSGGSFSEQYF. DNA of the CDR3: TGTGCCAGCAGCTTAAGTGGCGGGAGTTTCTCCGAGCAGTACTTC.

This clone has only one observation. The CDR3 sequence: CATKRGLSNEKLFF. Written as DNA, the CDR3 is TGTGCCACCAAGAGGGGGCTGAGTAATGAAAAACTGTTTTTT. The V call is TRBV19, the J call TRBJ1-4, with 7 bases matching TRBD1. Germline loops: CDR1 LNHDA, CDR2 SQIVND (reference sequence). V was clipped by 10 bases and J by 4 bases; unmatched bases: 9. The CDR3 has 14 residues.

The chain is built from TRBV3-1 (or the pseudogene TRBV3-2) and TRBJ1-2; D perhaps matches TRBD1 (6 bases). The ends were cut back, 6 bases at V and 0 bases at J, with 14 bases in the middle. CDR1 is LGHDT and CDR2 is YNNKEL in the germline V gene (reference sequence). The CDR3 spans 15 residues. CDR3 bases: TGTGCCAGCAGTCCACGTAGGACAGCTAACTATGGCTACACCTTC. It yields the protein CASSPRRTANYGYTF.

The CDR3 protein is CASSRGQPGLNEQFF. CDR3 coding DNA: TGTGCCAGCAGCCGGGGACAGCCTGGGCTCAATGAGCAGTTCTTC. The V call is TRBV7-6, the J call TRBJ2-1; TRBD1 agrees at 7 bases. The J segment lost 6 bases and the V segment lost 5 bases, leaving 10 bases of the junction unmatched. The CDR3 has 15 residues. In germline, CDR1 is SGHVS, CDR2 FNYEAQ.

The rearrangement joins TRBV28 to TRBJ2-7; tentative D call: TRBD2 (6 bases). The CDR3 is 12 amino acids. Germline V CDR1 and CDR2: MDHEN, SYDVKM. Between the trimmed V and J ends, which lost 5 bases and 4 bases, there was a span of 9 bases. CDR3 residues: CASSGGRYEQYF. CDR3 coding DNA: TGTGCCAGCAGTGGAGGGCGATACGAGCAGTACTTC.

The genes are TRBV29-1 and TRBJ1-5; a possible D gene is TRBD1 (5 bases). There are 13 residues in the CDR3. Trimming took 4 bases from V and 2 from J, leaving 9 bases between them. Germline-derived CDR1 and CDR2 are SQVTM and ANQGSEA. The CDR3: CSVVWGRNQPQHF. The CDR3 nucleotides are TGCAGCGTTGTTTGGGGCCGCAATCAGCCCCAGCATTTT.

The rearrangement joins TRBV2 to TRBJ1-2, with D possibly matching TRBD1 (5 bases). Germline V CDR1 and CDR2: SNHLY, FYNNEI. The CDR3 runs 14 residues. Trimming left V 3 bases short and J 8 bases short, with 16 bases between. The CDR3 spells CASSEAAGRLGYTF. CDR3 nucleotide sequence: TGTGCCAGCAGTGAGGCGGCAGGGCGGTTGGGCTACACCTTC.

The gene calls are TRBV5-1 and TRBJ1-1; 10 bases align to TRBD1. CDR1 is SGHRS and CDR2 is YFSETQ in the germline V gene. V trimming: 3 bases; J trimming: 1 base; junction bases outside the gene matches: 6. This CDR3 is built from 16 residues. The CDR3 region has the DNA TGCGCCAGCAGCTCCGGGACAGGGGTTAGGAACACTGAAGCTTTCTTT. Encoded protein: CASSSGTGVRNTEAFF.

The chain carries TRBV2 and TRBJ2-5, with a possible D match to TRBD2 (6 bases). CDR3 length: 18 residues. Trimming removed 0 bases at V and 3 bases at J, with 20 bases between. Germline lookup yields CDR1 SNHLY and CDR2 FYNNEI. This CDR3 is CASSEARAGVGLKETQYF. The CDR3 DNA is TGTGCCAGCAGTGAAGCACGGGCGGGCGTGGGACTTAAAGAGACCCAGTACTTC.

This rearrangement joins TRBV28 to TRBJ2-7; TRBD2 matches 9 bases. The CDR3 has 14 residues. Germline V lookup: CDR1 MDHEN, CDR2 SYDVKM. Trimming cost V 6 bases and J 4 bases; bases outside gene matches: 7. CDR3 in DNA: TGTGCCAGCAGCCCAGGACTAGCGCCTTACGAGCAGTACTTC. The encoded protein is CASSPGLAPYEQYF.